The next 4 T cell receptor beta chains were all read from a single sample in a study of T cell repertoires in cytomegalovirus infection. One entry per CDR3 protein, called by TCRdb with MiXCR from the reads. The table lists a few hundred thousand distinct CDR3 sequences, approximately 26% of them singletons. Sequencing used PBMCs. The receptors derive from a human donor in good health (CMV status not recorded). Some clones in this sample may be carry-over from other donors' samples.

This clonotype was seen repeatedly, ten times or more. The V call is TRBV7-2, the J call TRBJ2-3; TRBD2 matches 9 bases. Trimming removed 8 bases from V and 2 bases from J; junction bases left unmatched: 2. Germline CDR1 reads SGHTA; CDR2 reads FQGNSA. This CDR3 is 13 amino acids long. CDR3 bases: TGTGCCAGCCGACTAGCGGCCACAGATACGCAGTATTTT. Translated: CASRLAATDTQYF.

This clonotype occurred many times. Here the CDR3 reads CASSSSTYRSFLHF. CDR3 nucleotide sequence: TGTGCCAGCAGTTCCTCAACCTACCGTTCCTTCCTCCACTTT. The rearrangement joins TRBV12-3 or TRBV12-4 to TRBJ1-6, with D hard to call. This CDR3 region has 14 residues. Between the trimmed V and J ends, which lost 4 bases and 15 bases, there was a span of 19 bases.

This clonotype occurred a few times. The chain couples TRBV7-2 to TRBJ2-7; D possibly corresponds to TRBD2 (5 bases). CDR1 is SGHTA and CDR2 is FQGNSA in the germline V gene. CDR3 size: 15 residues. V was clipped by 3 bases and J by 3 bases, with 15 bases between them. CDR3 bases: TGTGCCAGCAGCTTCCTCTCTGGGAGTTACTACGAGCAGTACTTC. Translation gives CASSFLSGSYYEQYF.

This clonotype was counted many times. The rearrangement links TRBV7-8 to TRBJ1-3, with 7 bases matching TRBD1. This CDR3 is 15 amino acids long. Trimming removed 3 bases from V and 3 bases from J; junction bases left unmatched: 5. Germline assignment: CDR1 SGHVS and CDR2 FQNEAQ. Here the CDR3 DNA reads TGTGCCAGCAGCTTCGACCGGGACAGTGGAAACACCATATATTTT. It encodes CASSFDRDSGNTIYF.